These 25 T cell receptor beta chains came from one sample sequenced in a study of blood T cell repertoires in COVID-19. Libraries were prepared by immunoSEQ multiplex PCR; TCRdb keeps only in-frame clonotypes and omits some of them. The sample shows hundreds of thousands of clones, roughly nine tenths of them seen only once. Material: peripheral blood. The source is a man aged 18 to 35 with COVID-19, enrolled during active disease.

CDR3 sequence reads: CASSPFTQGSYEQYF. Written as DNA, the CDR3 is TGTGCCAGCAGCCCCTTCACCCAGGGATCCTACGAGCAGTACTTC. V usage is TRBV4-2 and J usage is TRBJ2-7; the D gene is possibly TRBD1 (5 bases). Germline V gene data show CDR1 as LGHNA and CDR2 as YNFKEQ. The CDR3 is made up of 15 amino acids. V lost 4 bases to trimming and J lost 1 base, with 14 bases between them.

This CDR3 is CASSTNGEYEQYF. The CDR3 nucleotides read TGTGCCAGCAGCACAAACGGAGAGTACGAGCAGTACTTC. V is TRBV6-5 and J is TRBJ2-7; D remains ambiguous. In germline, CDR1 is MNHEY, CDR2 SVGAGI. V lost 6 bases, J lost 4 bases, and 13 bases lay in between. The CDR3 is 13 residues long.

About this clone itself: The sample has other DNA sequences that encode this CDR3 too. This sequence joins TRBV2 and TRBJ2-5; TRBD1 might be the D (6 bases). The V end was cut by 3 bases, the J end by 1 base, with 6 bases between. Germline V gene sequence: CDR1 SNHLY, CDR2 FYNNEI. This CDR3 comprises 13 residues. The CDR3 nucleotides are TGTGCCAGCAGTGACAGGGGCCAAGAGACCCAGTACTTC. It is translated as CASSDRGQETQYF.

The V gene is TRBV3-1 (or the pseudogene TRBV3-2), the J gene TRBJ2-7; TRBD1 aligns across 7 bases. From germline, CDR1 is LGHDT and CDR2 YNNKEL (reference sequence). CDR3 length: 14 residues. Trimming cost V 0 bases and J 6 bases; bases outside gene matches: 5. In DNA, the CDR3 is TGTGCCAGCAGCCAAGACCAGGGGGTCCTCGAGCAGTACTTC. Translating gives CASSQDQGVLEQYF.

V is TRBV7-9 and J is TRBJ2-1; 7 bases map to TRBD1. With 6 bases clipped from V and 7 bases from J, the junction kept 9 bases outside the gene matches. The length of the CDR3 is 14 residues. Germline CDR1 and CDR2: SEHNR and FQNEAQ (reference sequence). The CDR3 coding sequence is TGTGCCAGCAGTAAGGAGACAGGGATGAATGAGCAGTTCTTC. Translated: CASSKETGMNEQFF.

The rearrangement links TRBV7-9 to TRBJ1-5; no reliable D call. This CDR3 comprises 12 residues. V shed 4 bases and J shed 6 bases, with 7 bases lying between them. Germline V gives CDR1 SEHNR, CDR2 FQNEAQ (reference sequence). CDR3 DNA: TGTGCCAGCAGCTCCGCGGGTCAGCCCCAGCATTTT. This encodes CASSSAGQPQHF.

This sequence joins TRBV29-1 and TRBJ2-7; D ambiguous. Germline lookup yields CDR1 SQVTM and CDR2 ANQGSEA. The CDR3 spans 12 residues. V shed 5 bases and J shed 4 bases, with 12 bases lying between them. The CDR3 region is CSVIGGVYEQYF. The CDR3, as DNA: TGCAGCGTTATCGGCGGCGTGTACGAGCAGTACTTC.

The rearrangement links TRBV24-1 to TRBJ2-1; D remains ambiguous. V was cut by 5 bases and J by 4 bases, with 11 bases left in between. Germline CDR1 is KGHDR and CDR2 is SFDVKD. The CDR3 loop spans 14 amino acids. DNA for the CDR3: TGTGCCACCAGTGTTCCCGGCGGATACAATGAGCAGTTCTTC. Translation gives CATSVPGGYNEQFF.

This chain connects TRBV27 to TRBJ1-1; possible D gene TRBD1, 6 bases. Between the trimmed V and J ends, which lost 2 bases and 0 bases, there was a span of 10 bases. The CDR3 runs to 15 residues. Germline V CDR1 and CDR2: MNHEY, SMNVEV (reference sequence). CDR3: CASSLKRGMNTEAFF. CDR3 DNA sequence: TGTGCCAGCAGTTTAAAGAGGGGGATGAACACTGAAGCTTTCTTT.

CDR3 residues: CASSPSGDREGQPQHF. The CDR3 DNA follows: TGTGCCAGCTCACCTTCCGGGGACAGGGAGGGTCAGCCCCAGCATTTT. This chain connects TRBV18 to TRBJ1-5; TRBD1 matches 9 bases. The CDR3 spans 16 residues. Trimming cost V 3 bases and J 6 bases; bases outside gene matches: 9. Per germline, CDR1 KGHSH and CDR2 LQKENI.

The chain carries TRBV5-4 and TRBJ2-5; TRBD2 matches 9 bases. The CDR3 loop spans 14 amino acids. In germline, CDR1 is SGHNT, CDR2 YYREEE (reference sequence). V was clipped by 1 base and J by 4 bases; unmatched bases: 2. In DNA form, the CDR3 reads TGTGCCAGCAGCTTGAGGCGGGGGGGAGAGACCCAGTACTTC. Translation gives CASSLRRGGETQYF.

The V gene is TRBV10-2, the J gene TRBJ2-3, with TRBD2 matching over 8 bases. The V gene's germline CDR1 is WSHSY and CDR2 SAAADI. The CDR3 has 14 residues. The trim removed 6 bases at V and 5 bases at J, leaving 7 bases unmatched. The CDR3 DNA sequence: TGCGCCAGCAGCAGAGAACTAGCGGAAGATACGCAGTATTTT. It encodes CASSRELAEDTQYF.

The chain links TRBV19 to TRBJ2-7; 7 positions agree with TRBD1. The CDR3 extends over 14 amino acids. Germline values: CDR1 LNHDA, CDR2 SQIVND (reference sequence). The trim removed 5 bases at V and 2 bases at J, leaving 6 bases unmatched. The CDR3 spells CASSVTGDTYEQYF. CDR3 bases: TGTGCCAGTAGTGTCACAGGGGACACCTACGAGCAGTACTTC. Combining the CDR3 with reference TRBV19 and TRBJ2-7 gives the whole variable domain DGGITQSPKYLFRKEGQNVTLSCEQNLNHDAMYWYRQDPGQGLRLIYYSQIVNDFQKGDIAEGYSVSREKKESFPLTVTSAQKNPTAFYLCASSVTGDTYEQYFGPGTRLTVT.

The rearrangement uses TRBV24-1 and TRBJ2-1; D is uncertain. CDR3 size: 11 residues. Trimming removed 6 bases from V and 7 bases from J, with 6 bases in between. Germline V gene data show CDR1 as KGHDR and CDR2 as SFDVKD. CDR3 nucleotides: TGTGCCACCAGTAACACGAATGAGCAGTTCTTC. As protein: CATSNTNEQFF.

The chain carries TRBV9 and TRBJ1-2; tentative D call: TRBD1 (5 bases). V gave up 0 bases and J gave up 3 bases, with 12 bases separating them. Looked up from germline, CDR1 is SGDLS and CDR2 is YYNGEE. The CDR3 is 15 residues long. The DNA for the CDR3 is TGTGCCAGCAGCGTAGGCACTGGAGGGGACTATGGCTACACCTTC. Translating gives CASSVGTGGDYGYTF.

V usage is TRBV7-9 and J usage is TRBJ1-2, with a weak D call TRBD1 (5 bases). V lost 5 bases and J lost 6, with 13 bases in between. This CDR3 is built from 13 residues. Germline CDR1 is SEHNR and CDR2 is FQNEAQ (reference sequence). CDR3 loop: CASSAPGGDGYTF. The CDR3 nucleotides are TGTGCCAGCAGCGCACCGGGAGGGGATGGCTACACCTTC.

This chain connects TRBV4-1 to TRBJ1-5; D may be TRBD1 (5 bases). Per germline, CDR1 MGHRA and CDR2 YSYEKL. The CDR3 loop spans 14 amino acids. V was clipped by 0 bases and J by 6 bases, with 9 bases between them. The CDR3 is CASSQDRGIQPQHF. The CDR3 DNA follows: TGCGCCAGCAGCCAAGATAGGGGAATTCAGCCCCAGCATTTT.

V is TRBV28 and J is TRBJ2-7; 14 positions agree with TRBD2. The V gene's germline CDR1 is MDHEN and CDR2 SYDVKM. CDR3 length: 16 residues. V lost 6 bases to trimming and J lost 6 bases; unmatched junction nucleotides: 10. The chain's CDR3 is CASRSPGLAGVLEQYF. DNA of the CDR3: TGTGCCAGCAGGTCCCCGGGACTAGCGGGAGTACTCGAGCAGTACTTC. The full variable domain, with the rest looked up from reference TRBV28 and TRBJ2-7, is DVKVTQSSRYLVKRTGEKVFLECVQDMDHENMFWYRQDPGLGLRLIYFSYDVKMKEKGDIPEGYSVSREKKERFSLILESASTNQTSMYLCASRSPGLAGVLEQYFGPGTRLTVT.

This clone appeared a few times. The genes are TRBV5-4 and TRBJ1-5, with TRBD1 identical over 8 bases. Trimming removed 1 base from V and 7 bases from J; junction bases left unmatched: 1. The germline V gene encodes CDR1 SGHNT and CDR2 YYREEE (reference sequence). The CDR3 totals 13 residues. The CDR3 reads CASSLSGGQPQHF. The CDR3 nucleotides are TGTGCCAGCAGCTTGTCAGGGGGCCAGCCCCAGCATTTT.

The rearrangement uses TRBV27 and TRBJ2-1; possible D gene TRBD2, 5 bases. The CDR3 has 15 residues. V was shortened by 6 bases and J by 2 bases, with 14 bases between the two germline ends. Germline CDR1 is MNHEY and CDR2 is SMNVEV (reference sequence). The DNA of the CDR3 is TGTGCCAGCAGACCAGGAGGATTGCCCTACAATGAGCAGTTCTTC. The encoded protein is CASRPGGLPYNEQFF.

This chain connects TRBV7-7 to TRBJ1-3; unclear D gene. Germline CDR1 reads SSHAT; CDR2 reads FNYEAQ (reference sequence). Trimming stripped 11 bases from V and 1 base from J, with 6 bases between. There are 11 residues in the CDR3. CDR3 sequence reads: CASGSGNTIYF. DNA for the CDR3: TGTGCCTCGGGGTCTGGAAACACCATATATTTT.

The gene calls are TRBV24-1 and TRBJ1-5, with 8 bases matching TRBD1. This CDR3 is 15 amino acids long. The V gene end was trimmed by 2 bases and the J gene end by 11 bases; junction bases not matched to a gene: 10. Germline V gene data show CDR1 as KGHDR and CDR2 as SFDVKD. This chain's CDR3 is CATSDSGQDYQTQHF. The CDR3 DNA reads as TGTGCCACCAGTGATTCGGGACAGGACTATCAAACCCAGCATTTT.

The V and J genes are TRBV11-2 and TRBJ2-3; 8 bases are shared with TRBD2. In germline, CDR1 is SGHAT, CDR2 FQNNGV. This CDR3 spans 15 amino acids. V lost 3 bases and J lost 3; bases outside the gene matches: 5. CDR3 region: CASSFYSGRTDTQYF. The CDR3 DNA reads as TGTGCCAGCAGCTTCTACAGCGGGAGAACAGATACGCAGTATTTT.

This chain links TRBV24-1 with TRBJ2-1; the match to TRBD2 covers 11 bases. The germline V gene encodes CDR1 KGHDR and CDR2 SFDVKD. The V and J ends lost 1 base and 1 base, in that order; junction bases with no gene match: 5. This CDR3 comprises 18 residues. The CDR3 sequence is CATSDLTRTSGSYNEQFF. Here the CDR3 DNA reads TGTGCCACCAGTGATTTAACCCGGACTAGCGGGTCCTACAATGAGCAGTTCTTC.

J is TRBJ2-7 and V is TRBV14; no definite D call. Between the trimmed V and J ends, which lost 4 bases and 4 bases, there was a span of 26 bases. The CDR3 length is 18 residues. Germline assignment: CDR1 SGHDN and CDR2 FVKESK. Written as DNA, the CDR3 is TGTGCCAGCAGCCCTATACCAGCCGTGGCGGTACTTTTTTACGAGCAGTACTTC. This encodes CASSPIPAVAVLFYEQYF.